This T cell receptor beta chain was captured in a study of OX40 agonist ivuxolimab in advanced cancers. Across the whole study: Ivuxolimab was delivered to patients intravenously every 2 weeks at doses spanning 0.01 to 10 mg/kg.

This CDR3 has 15 amino acids. Germline V gene sequence: CDR1 KGHSH, CDR2 LQKENI. Trimming stripped 6 bases from V and 0 bases from J, with 12 bases between. Sequencing used immunoSEQ multiplex PCR; TCRdb keeps in-frame clones, though not all of them. The sample has about 71,000 clones, around 86% seen once. This chain joins TRBV18 and TRBJ1-3, with D perhaps TRBD1 (5 bases). The sequenced sample was CD4+ or CD8+ T cells sorted from blood, obtained in a trial of the OX40 agonist ivuxolimab. The source of this sequence is an adult with an advanced solid tumor such as melanoma, head and neck, liver or kidney cancer. The CDR3 nucleotides are TGTGCCAGCTCGCGACAGAAACTCTCTGGAAACACCATATATTTT. Residues: CASSRQKLSGNTIYF. Filled out from reference TRBV18 and TRBJ1-3, the complete variable domain reads NAGVMQNPRHLVRRRGQEARLRCSPMKGHSHVYWYRQLPEEGLKFMVYLQKENIIDESGMPKERFSAEFPKEGPSILRIQQVVRGDSAAYFCASSRQKLSGNTIYFGEGSWLTVV.